This TCR beta chain was sequenced for a study of vaccination effects on CD4 cells after COVID-19. Turning to the study itself: The culture medium for two million PBMC per well included 10 IU/ml IL-2 and about 9.1 ug/ml peptides. General study results and limits: Few convalescent patients and no early post-infection timepoints were included in the study.

Sequenced by immunoSEQ multiplex PCR; TCRdb stores in-frame clones only, minus some. Of about 64,000 clones in the sample, 72% are singletons; the top ten hold around 21%. Culturing for about 9 days preceded CD4+ T cell isolation. Half of the medium was exchanged for IL-2 medium on both days 3 and 7. Germline V gene lookup returns CDR1 MNHNS and CDR2 SASEGT. Between the trimmed V and J ends, which lost 3 bases and 4 bases, there was a span of 12 bases. The CDR3 spans 14 residues. In the case of this clone: Antigen unknown.

Material: CD4+ T cells from PBMCs cultured without peptide, obtained before COVID-19 vaccination. The V and J genes are TRBV6-1 and TRBJ1-2; no reliable D call. This sequence was found in a human donor who had a prior SARS-CoV-2 infection. CDR3 in amino acids: CASSEVWQPYGYTF. Written as DNA, the CDR3 is TGTGCCAGCAGTGAGGTGTGGCAGCCCTATGGCTACACCTTC.